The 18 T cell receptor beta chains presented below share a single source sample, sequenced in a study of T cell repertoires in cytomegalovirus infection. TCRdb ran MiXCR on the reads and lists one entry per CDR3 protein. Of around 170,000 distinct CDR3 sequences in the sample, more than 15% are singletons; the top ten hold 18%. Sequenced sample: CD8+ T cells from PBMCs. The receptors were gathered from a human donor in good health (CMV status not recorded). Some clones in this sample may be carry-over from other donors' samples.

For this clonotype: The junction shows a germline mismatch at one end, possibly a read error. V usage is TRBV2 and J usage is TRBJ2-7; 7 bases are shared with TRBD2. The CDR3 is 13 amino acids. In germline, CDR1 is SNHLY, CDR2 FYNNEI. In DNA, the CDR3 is TGTGCCAGCACTGAACGCGGGGGAAGCGAGCAGTACTTC. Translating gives CASTERGGSEQYF.

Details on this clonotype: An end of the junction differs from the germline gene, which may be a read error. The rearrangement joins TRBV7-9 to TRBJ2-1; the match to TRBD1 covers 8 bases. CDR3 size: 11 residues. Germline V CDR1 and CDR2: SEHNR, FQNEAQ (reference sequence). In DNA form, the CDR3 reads TGTGCCAGCAGCTTAGGGGACAGGAGACTCTTC. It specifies CASSLGDRRLF.

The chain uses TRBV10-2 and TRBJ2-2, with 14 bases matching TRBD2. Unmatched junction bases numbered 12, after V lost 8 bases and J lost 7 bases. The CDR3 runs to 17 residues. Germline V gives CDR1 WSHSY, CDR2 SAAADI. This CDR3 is CASLLRTSGRPYGELFF. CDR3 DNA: TGCGCCAGCCTCCTTAGGACTAGCGGGAGGCCATACGGGGAGCTGTTTTTT.

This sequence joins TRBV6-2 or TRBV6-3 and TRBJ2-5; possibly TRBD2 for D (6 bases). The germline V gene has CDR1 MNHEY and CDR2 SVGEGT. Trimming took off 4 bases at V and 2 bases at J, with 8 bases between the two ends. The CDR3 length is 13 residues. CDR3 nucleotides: TGTGCCAGCAGTTGGGGACTTCAAGAGACCCAGTACTTC. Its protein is CASSWGLQETQYF.

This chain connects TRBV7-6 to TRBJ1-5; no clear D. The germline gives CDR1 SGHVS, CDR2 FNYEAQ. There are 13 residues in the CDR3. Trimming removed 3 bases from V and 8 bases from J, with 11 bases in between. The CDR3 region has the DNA TGTGCCAGCAGCTTGACGGGGTCGAAGCCCCAGCATTTT. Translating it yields CASSLTGSKPQHF.

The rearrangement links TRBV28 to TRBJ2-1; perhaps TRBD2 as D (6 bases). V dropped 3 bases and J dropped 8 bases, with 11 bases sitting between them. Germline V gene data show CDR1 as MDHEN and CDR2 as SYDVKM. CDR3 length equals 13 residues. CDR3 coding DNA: TGTGCCAGCAGTTTGCGACTAGTCGATGAGCAGTTCTTC. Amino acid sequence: CASSLRLVDEQFF.

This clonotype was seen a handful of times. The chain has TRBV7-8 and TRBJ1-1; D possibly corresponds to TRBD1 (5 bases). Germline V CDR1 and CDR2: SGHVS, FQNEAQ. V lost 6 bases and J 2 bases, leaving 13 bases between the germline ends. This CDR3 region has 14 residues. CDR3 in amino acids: CASSLLGQNTEAFF. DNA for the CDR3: TGTGCCAGCAGTTTACTCGGACAAAACACTGAAGCTTTCTTT.

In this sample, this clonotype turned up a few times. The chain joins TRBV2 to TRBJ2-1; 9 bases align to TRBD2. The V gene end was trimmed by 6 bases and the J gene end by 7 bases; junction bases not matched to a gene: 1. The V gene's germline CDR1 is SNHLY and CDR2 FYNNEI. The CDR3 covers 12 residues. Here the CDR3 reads CASRTSGNEQFF. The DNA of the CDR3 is TGTGCCAGCAGGACTAGCGGAAATGAGCAGTTCTTC.

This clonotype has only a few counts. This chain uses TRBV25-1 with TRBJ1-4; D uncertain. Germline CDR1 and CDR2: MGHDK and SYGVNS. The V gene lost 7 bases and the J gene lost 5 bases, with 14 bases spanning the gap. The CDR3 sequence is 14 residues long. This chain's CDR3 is CASIDGRQNEKLFF. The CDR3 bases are TGTGCCAGCATAGATGGGAGGCAGAATGAAAAACTGTTTTTT. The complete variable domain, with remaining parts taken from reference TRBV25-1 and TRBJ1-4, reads EADIYQTPRYLVIGTGKKITLECSQTMGHDKMYWYQQDPGMELHLIHYSYGVNSTEKGDLSSESTVSRIRTEHFPLTLESARPSHTSQYLCASIDGRQNEKLFFGSGTQLSVL.

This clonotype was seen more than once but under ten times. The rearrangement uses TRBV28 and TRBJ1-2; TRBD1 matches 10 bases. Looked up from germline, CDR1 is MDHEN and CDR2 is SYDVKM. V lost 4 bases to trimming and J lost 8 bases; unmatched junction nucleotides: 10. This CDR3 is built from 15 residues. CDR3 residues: CASSWGLTGGSGYTF. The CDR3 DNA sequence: TGTGCCAGCAGTTGGGGCCTGACAGGGGGCTCGGGCTACACCTTC.

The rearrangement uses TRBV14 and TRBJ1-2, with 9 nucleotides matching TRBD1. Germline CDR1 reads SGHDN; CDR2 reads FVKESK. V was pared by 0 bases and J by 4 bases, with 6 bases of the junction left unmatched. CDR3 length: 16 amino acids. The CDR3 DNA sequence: TGTGCCAGCAGCCAAGATGGGGGGACAGGGAGCTATGGCTACACCTTC. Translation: CASSQDGGTGSYGYTF.

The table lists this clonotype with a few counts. The CDR3 is CASSRPRGRVAFF. CDR3 sequence (DNA): TGTGCCAGCAGTCGCCCCAGGGGGCGCGTCGCTTTCTTT. V gene TRBV12-3 or TRBV12-4 combines with J gene TRBJ1-1; 8 positions match TRBD1. This CDR3 contains 13 residues. Trimming cost V 5 bases and J 11 bases; bases outside gene matches: 10.

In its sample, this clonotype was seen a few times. The CDR3 DNA follows: TGTGCCAGCAGCTTAGGAGTCTCGAGTCTCTACGAGCAGTACTTC. Its translation: CASSLGVSSLYEQYF. The gene calls are TRBV11-2 and TRBJ2-7; D not resolved. The CDR3 covers 15 residues. CDR1 and CDR2 from the germline V gene are SGHAT and FQNNGV. V was cut by 1 base and J by 3 bases, with 13 bases left in between.

CDR3 sequence: CASSSSGTGVGYGYTF. The CDR3 DNA is TGTGCCAGCAGTTCGTCCGGGACAGGGGTCGGCTATGGCTACACCTTC. The V call is TRBV6-2 or TRBV6-3, the J call TRBJ1-2; 10 nucleotides align to TRBD1. CDR3 length equals 16 residues. The germline gives CDR1 MNHEY, CDR2 SVGEGT. V gave up 4 bases and J gave up 4 bases; unmatched junction bases: 9.

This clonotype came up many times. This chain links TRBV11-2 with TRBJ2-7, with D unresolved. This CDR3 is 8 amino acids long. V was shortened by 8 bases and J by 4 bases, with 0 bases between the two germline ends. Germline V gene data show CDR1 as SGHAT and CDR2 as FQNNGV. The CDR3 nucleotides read TGTGCCAGCTACGAGCAGTACTTC. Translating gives CASYEQYF. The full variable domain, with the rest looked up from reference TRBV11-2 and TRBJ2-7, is EAGVAQSPRYKIIEKRQSVAFWCNPISGHATLYWYQQILGQGPKLLIQFQNNGVVDDSQLPKDRFSAERLKGVDSTLKIQPAKLEDSAVYLCASYEQYFGPGTRLTVT.

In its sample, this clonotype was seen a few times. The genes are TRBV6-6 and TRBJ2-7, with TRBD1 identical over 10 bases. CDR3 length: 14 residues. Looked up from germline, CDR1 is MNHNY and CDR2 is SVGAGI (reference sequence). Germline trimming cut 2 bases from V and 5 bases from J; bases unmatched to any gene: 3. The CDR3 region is CASSYGTGANEQYF. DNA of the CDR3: TGTGCCAGCAGTTACGGGACAGGGGCTAACGAGCAGTACTTC.

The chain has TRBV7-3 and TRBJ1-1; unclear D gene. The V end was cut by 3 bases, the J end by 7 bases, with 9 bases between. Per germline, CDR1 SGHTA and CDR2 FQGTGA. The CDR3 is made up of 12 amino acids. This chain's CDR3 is CASSFDGDEAFF. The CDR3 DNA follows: TGTGCCAGCAGCTTTGACGGAGATGAAGCTTTCTTT.

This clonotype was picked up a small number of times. The CDR3, as DNA: TGTGCCAGCAGCTTAGGTTCTAGCGGGTATGAGCAGTTCTTC. It encodes CASSLGSSGYEQFF. The J gene is TRBJ2-1, the V gene TRBV7-2, with TRBD2 identical over 8 bases. V was pared by 1 base and J by 8 bases, with 4 bases of the junction left unmatched. The CDR3 spans 14 residues. Germline values: CDR1 SGHTA, CDR2 FQGNSA.